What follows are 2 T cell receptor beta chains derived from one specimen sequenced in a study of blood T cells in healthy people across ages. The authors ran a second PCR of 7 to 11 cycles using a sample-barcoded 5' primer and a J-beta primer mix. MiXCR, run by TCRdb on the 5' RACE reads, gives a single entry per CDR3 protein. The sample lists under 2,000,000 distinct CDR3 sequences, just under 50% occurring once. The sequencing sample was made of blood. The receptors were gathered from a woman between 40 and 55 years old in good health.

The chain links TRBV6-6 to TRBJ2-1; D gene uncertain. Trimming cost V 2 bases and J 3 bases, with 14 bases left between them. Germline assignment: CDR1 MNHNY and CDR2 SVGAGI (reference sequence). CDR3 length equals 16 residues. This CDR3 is CASSYGSSVGYNEQFF. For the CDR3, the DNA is TGTGCCAGCAGTTACGGGTCGTCTGTGGGCTACAATGAGCAGTTCTTC.

The CDR3 DNA is TGTGCCAGCAGTTACCTTGGGACAGGGGGCTCCCACTATGGCTACACCTTC. It specifies CASSYLGTGGSHYGYTF. V and J are TRBV6-5 and TRBJ1-2; 12 bases fit TRBD1. Germline V lookup: CDR1 MNHEY, CDR2 SVGAGI. The CDR3 has 17 residues. J lost 3 bases, V lost 2 bases, and 7 bases had no gene match.